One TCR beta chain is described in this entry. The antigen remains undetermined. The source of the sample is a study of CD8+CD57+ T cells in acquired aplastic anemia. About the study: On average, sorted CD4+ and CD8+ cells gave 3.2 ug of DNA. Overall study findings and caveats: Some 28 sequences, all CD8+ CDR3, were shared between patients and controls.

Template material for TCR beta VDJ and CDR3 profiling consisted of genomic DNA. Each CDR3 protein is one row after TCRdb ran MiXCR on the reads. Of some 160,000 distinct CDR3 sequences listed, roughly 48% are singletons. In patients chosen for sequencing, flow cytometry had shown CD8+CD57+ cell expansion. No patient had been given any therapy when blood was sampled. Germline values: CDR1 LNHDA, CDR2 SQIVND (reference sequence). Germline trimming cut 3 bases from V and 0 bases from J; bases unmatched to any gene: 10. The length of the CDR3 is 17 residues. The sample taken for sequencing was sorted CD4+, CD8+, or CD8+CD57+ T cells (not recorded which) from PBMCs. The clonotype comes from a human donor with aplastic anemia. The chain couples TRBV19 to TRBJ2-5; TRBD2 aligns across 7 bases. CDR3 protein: CASSMRLAERYQETQYF. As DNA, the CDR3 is TGTGCCAGTAGTATGCGGCTAGCGGAGAGGTACCAAGAGACCCAGTACTTC.